This T cell receptor beta chain appears in the sequencing data of a study of cytotoxic CD8 clonotypes in ibrutinib-treated CLL. Study-level background: Response samples were taken after a median roughly twelve months of treatment, range 6 to 36.

Assay used: immunoSEQ multiplex PCR; TCRdb lists only in-frame clones, some missing. The sample lists over 150,000 clones; over 60% were seen once. This sequence was found in a human donor with chronic lymphocytic leukemia. The sequences come from PBMCs, collected after 24 months of ibrutinib treatment.

CDR3 DNA: TGTGCCAGTAGAGGCGTGGACTATTACAATGAGCAGTTCTTC. This codes for CASRGVDYYNEQFF. The rearrangement joins TRBV7-9 to TRBJ2-1; weak D call: TRBD2 (6 bases). V lost 9 bases to trimming and J lost 4 bases, with 16 bases between them. CDR3 length equals 14 residues. Germline assignment: CDR1 SEHNR and CDR2 FQNEAQ (reference sequence).